This T cell receptor beta chain derives from a study of T-cell memory formation after mild COVID-19. TCRdb ran MiXCR on the 5' RACE reads and lists one entry per CDR3 protein. The data show under 450,000 distinct CDR3 sequences, approximately 15% seen once. With 3 bases clipped from V and 0 bases from J, the junction kept 8 bases outside the gene matches. From germline, CDR1 is SGHRS and CDR2 YFSETQ. CDR3 length: 18 amino acids. The clonotype originates from a man between 18 and 29 years old who had mild COVID-19 (a few samples of this study predate the infection). Cell type and time point are not known. Material: PBMCs or a T cell subset sorted from them (not recorded which). The gene calls are TRBV5-1 and TRBJ2-3; 12 nucleotides line up with TRBD2. CDR3 amino acids: CASSYLAGGMTSTDTQYF. Here the CDR3 DNA reads TGCGCCAGCAGCTATCTAGCGGGGGGGATGACTAGCACAGATACGCAGTATTTT.